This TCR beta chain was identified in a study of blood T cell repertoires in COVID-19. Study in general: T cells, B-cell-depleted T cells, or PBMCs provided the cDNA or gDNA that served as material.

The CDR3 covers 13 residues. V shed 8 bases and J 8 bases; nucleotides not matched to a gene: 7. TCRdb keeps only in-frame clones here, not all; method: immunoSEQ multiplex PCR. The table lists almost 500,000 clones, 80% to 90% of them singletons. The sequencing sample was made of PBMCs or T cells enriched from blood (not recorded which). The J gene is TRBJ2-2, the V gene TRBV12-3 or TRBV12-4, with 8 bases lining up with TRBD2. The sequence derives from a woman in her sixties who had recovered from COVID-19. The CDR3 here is CASYSGVAGELFF. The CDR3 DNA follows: TGTGCCAGCTATAGCGGGGTCGCGGGGGAGCTGTTTTTT.